The 25 T cell receptor beta chains presented below share a single source sample, sequenced in a study of identical twins. MiXCR was run by TCRdb on the 5' RACE reads, yielding one entry per CDR3 protein. The sample carries hundreds of thousands of distinct CDR3 sequences, about 9.4% recorded once. These same records also appear under a second study, on yellow fever vaccine responses in identical twins.

Sequenced sample: PBMCs. The receptors derive from a woman under 30 in good health.

This clonotype was seen many times. The chain carries TRBV6-1 and TRBJ1-6; TRBD1 matches 7 bases. V shed 1 base and J 6 bases; nucleotides not matched to a gene: 6. CDR1 and CDR2 (germline): MNHNS, SASEGT. The CDR3 contains 16 residues. CDR3: CASSEDRGVFNSPLHF. The DNA for the CDR3 is TGTGCCAGCAGTGAAGACAGGGGCGTTTTTAATTCACCCCTCCACTTT.

The V gene is TRBV29-1, the J gene TRBJ2-7; D not resolved. The V end was cut by 5 bases, the J end by 0 bases, with 11 bases between. CDR1 and CDR2 from the germline V gene are SQVTM and ANQGSEA. The CDR3 has 13 amino acids. The CDR3 region is CSVWTHLSYEQYF. Written as DNA, the CDR3 is TGCAGCGTTTGGACCCACCTCTCCTACGAGCAGTACTTC.

This chain connects TRBV11-3 to TRBJ2-1; 10 bases map to TRBD2. Germline loops: CDR1 SGHNT, CDR2 YENEEA. The CDR3 is 15 amino acids. Trimming at V came to 0 bases and at J to 7 bases, leaving 3 bases not matched to a gene. In nucleotides, the CDR3 is TGTGCCAGCAGCTTAGAACTAGCGGGATTAAATGAGCAGTTCTTC. Translation gives CASSLELAGLNEQFF.

The table lists this clonotype with a few counts. The chain combines TRBV3-1 with TRBJ2-7, with a possible D match to TRBD2 (6 bases). Trimming pared 0 bases from V and 3 bases from J, leaving 15 bases between. The CDR3 length is 16 residues. Germline V gives CDR1 LGHDT, CDR2 YNNKEL (reference sequence). The CDR3 DNA is TGTGCCAGCAGCCAAGAGTGGGACTTCGCGCGCTACGAGCAGTACTTC. It translates to CASSQEWDFARYEQYF.

This clonotype was seen at least ten times. The rearrangement links TRBV21-1 to TRBJ2-1; TRBD1 was called by the table and not checked on the DNA. TRBV21-1 is listed as a pseudogene. The CDR3 sequence is 16 residues long. The CDR3 spells CASSPLLPGSYNEQFF. The CDR3 region has the DNA TGTGCCAGCAGCCCCCTGTTACCGGGCTCCTACAATGAGCAGTTCTTC.

Remarks on this clonotype: A junction end diverges from the germline sequence, so it may reflect a read error. The rearrangement links TRBV7-2 to TRBJ2-7; D is possibly TRBD2 (6 bases). Germline V gene data show CDR1 as SGHTA and CDR2 as FQGNSA. This CDR3 is built from 14 residues. This CDR3 is CASSLEAGSFEQYF. CDR3 nucleotides: TGTGCCAGCAGCTTAGAGGCGGGGTCCTTCGAGCAGTACTTC. Complete variable domain (other parts from reference TRBV7-2 and TRBJ2-7): GAGVSQSPSNKVTEKGKDVELRCDPISGHTALYWYRQSLGQGLEFLIYFQGNSAPDKSGLPSDRFSAERTGGSVSTLTIQRTQQEDSAVYLCASSLEAGSFEQYFGPGTRLTVT.

In its sample, this clonotype was seen many times. This chain joins TRBV24-1 and TRBJ2-2; the D gene is possibly TRBD1 (6 bases). With 2 bases removed from V and 1 base from J, the gap between germline ends came to 13 bases. CDR3 length equals 17 residues. Germline CDR1 is KGHDR and CDR2 is SFDVKD. The CDR3 loop reads CATSDWKGTLNTGELFF. The CDR3 coding sequence is TGTGCCACCAGTGATTGGAAGGGGACATTGAACACCGGGGAGCTGTTTTTT.

In this sample, this clonotype turned up a few times. The chain recombines TRBV7-9 with TRBJ1-4; D gene ambiguous. The length of the CDR3 is 12 residues. Germline-derived CDR1 and CDR2 are SEHNR and FQNEAQ (reference sequence). The ends were cut back, 4 bases at V and 6 bases at J, with 6 bases in the middle. CDR3 DNA: TGTGCCAGCAGCTCCCAGGATGAAAAACTGTTTTTT. This gives the protein CASSSQDEKLFF.

V usage is TRBV7-6 and J usage is TRBJ1-1; TRBD1 agrees at 7 bases. CDR1 SGHVS and CDR2 FNYEAQ come from the germline V gene. V lost 1 base, J lost 0 bases, and 5 bases stayed unmatched. The CDR3 totals 16 residues. The CDR3 nucleotides are TGTGCCAGCAGCTTAGACCCGGGACAGTTGAACACTGAAGCTTTCTTT. Its translation is CASSLDPGQLNTEAFF.

Worth noting for this clonotype: The junction does not match germline at one end; this may be a read error. The rearrangement joins TRBV4-2 to TRBJ1-5, with a weak D call TRBD1 (6 bases). Looked up from germline, CDR1 is LGHNA and CDR2 is YNFKEQ. The CDR3 has 17 amino acids. In nucleotides, the CDR3 is TGTGCCAGCAGCTCCTCCCTGGGGGGCCCTAGCAATCAGCCCCTGCATTTT. This encodes CASSSSLGGPSNQPLHF.

This clonotype was counted between two and nine times. The V and J genes are TRBV18 and TRBJ1-6, with 9 bases fitting TRBD1. The germline V gene has CDR1 KGHSH and CDR2 LQKENI. Trimming removed 5 bases from V and 6 bases from J; junction bases left unmatched: 5. CDR3 length: 15 amino acids. CDR3 loop: CASSATGGLNSPLHF. CDR3 DNA sequence: TGTGCCAGCTCAGCCACAGGGGGCCTTAATTCACCCCTCCACTTT.

This clonotype has a count of ten or more. The V call is TRBV10-2, the J call TRBJ2-7; D unclear. V lost 3 bases to trimming and J lost 4 bases, with 7 bases between them. This CDR3 comprises 12 residues. CDR1 is WSHSY and CDR2 is SAAADI in the germline V gene. CDR3 residues: CASSEPGYEQYF. Written as DNA, the CDR3 is TGCGCCAGCAGTGAACCCGGTTACGAGCAGTACTTC.

This clonotype turned up a few times. The chain joins TRBV9 to TRBJ1-2; 11 positions match TRBD1. V lost 4 bases and J lost 3; bases outside the gene matches: 5. CDR1 and CDR2 (germline): SGDLS, YYNGEE. The CDR3 has 15 residues. The CDR3 here is CASSTGDRGDYGYTF. The CDR3 bases are TGTGCCAGCAGCACCGGGGACAGGGGGGACTATGGCTACACCTTC.

This clonotype has ten or more counts. This chain links TRBV29-1 with TRBJ2-1; D unclear. The V gene's germline CDR1 is SQVTM and CDR2 ANQGSEA. Trimming took 4 bases from V and 6 from J, leaving 10 bases between them. This CDR3 comprises 12 residues. The CDR3 loop is CSVVKGGNEQFF. The CDR3 DNA reads TGCAGCGTTGTTAAGGGTGGCAATGAGCAGTTCTTC.

The rearrangement uses TRBV3-1 and TRBJ2-7; 8 bases are a match to TRBD1. CDR3 length: 15 residues. J was trimmed by 2 bases and V by 3 bases; bases with no gene match: 6. Per germline, CDR1 LGHDT and CDR2 YNNKEL (reference sequence). This CDR3 reads CASSQRLQGAYEQYF. CDR3 bases: TGTGCCAGCAGCCAGCGGTTACAGGGGGCCTACGAGCAGTACTTC.

This clonotype appeared a few times. The chain joins TRBV24-1 to TRBJ2-1, with D uncertain. CDR3 size: 15 residues. The germline gives CDR1 KGHDR, CDR2 SFDVKD. Trimming left V 4 bases short and J 5 bases short, with 14 bases between. The CDR3 sequence: CATSDPRPGDNEQFF. CDR3 nucleotide sequence: TGTGCCACCAGTGACCCCCGGCCTGGGGACAATGAGCAGTTCTTC.

This clonotype was seen at least ten times. At one end, the junction sequence differs from germline, possibly due to a read error. CDR3 nucleotide sequence: TGTGCCAGCATTTCGGAAACGGGTTCAGCCCTCCACTTT. It encodes CASISETGSALHF. The V and J genes are TRBV25-1 and TRBJ1-6; D call uncertain. CDR3 length: 13 amino acids. Germline V gives CDR1 MGHDK, CDR2 SYGVNS.

This clonotype was observed a handful of times. The V gene is TRBV6-5, the J gene TRBJ2-1, with 10 bases lining up with TRBD1. Trimming took 2 bases from V and 4 from J; bases not matched to a gene: 5. Germline CDR1 reads MNHEY; CDR2 reads SVGAGI. This CDR3 spans 16 amino acids. CDR3 sequence reads: CASSYRRQGAYNEQFF. The CDR3, as DNA: TGTGCCAGCAGTTACCGGCGACAGGGGGCTTACAATGAGCAGTTCTTC.

This clonotype occurred many times. The chain has TRBV29-1 and TRBJ1-1, with TRBD1 matching over 9 bases. This CDR3 is 13 amino acids long. Losses at the gene ends were 4 bases for V and 4 bases for J; bases not matched to a gene: 4. Germline values: CDR1 SQVTM, CDR2 ANQGSEA. The CDR3 bases are TGCAGCGTTGGAACAGGGGGCGGCACTGAAGCTTTCTTT. Translated: CSVGTGGGTEAFF. The complete variable domain, with remaining parts taken from reference TRBV29-1 and TRBJ1-1, reads SAVISQKPSRDICQRGTSLTIQCQVDSQVTMMFWYRQQPGQSLTLIATANQGSEATYESGFVIDKFPISRPNLTFSTLTVSNMSPEDSSIYLCSVGTGGGTEAFFGQGTRLTVV.

The chain employs TRBV21-1 and TRBJ2-3; the table's D call of TRBD1 was not tested on the DNA. TRBV21-1 is annotated as a pseudogene. CDR3 size: 17 residues. CDR3 nucleotide sequence: TGTGCCAGCAGCAAAGCAACAGGGGGCGCCAACACAGATACGCAGTATTTT. It codes for CASSKATGGANTDTQYF.

The V gene is TRBV20-1, the J gene TRBJ2-7; TRBD2 aligns across 7 bases. With V trimmed by 4 bases and J by 6 bases, 15 bases remained unmatched. Germline CDR1 DFQATT, CDR2 SNEGSKA (reference sequence). This CDR3 has 15 amino acids. CDR3 in amino acids: CSANPSWAGEGEQYF. CDR3 DNA: TGCAGTGCTAACCCCAGCTGGGCGGGAGAGGGCGAGCAGTACTTC.

This clonotype was observed a few times. V and J are TRBV7-9 and TRBJ2-1, with D unclear. Germline V CDR1 and CDR2: SEHNR, FQNEAQ (reference sequence). The CDR3 has 15 amino acids. The V end lost 2 bases, the J end lost 2 bases, and 10 bases lay between the germline ends. The chain's CDR3 is CASSLFLTTYNEQFF. In nucleotides, the CDR3 is TGTGCCAGCAGCTTATTCCTAACGACCTACAATGAGCAGTTCTTC.

This chain connects TRBV29-1 to TRBJ2-5; D is undetermined. Germline V lookup: CDR1 SQVTM, CDR2 ANQGSEA. The CDR3 runs 14 residues. Trimming took 2 bases from V and 9 from J, leaving 19 bases between them. CDR3 sequence: CSVERDVPRSAQYF. CDR3 coding DNA: TGCAGCGTTGAACGTGACGTCCCCAGGTCGGCCCAGTACTTC. Full variable domain (rest looked up from reference TRBV29-1 and TRBJ2-5): SAVISQKPSRDICQRGTSLTIQCQVDSQVTMMFWYRQQPGQSLTLIATANQGSEATYESGFVIDKFPISRPNLTFSTLTVSNMSPEDSSIYLCSVERDVPRSAQYFGPGTRLLVL.

This clonotype occurred a few times. V and J are TRBV4-1 and TRBJ2-5; D gene ambiguous. This CDR3 region has 13 residues. CDR1 is MGHRA, CDR2 YSYEKL, per germline. The V end was cut by 0 bases, the J end by 4 bases, with 6 bases between. CDR3 DNA: TGCGCCAGCAGCCAAGATGATGGAGAGACCCAGTACTTC. Its translation is CASSQDDGETQYF.

This clonotype showed up just a few times. The rearrangement joins TRBV4-1 to TRBJ2-1; TRBD2 aligns across 8 bases. The V segment lost 4 bases and the J segment 4 bases; nucleotides outside the gene matches: 9. The CDR3 is 16 amino acids. Germline V gene sequence: CDR1 MGHRA, CDR2 YSYEKL. The CDR3 nucleotides read TGCGCCAGCAGCCTCCCGCTAGCGGGCAAATACAATGAGCAGTTCTTC. It encodes CASSLPLAGKYNEQFF.